This T cell receptor (beta chain) was identified in a study of blood T cell repertoires in COVID-19. Study information: Samples taken during acute and convalescent COVID-19 were collected in the United States, Italy and Spain. T cells, B-cell-depleted T cells, or PBMCs provided the cDNA or gDNA that served as material.

In the authors' methods: Estimated nucleated cell counts came from reference gene primer amplification. TCRdb's table, derived via immunoSEQ multiplex PCR, lists solely in-frame clones and lacks some. V and J calls and clone size come straight from that table; D and trimming were deduced from the DNA. This table has approximately 180,000 clones, 90% appearing once. Trimming took 7 bases from V and 2 from J, leaving 9 bases between them. The CDR3 totals 13 residues. The germline CDR1 and CDR2 sequences are MDHEN and SYDVKM. The chain is built from TRBV28 and TRBJ1-3; the D is unclear. This clonotype was sampled from a middle-aged man with acute or convalescent COVID-19. What was sequenced was peripheral blood. In DNA, the CDR3 is TGTGCCAGCACTTACACCGCTGGAAACACCATATATTTT. This sequence encodes CASTYTAGNTIYF.